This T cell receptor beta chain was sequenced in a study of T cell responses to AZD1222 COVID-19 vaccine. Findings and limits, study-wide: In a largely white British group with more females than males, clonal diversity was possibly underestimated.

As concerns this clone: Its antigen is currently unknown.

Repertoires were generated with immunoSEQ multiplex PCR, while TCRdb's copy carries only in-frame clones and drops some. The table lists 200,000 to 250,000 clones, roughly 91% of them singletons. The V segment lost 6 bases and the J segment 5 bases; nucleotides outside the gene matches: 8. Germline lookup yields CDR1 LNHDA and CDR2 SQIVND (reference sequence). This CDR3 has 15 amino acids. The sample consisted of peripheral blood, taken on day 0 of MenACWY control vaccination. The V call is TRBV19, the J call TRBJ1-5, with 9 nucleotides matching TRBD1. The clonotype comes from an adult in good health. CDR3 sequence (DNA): TGTGCCAGTAGGTCAGGGACAGGGCTCTATCAGCCCCAGCATTTT. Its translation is CASRSGTGLYQPQHF.